A selection of T cell receptor beta chains follows, all from one sample in a study of regulatory T cells in long-lasting Graves disease. TCRdb fed the multiplex PCR reads into MiXCR, producing one record per CDR3 protein. The sample has hundreds of thousands of distinct CDR3 sequences; under 25% are singletons. The sample consisted of peripheral blood mononuclear cells (PBMCs), taken when the disease was refractory, from a patient treated with antithyroid drugs. The receptor source for this set is a female donor with Graves disease. The CDR3 runs from the conserved cysteine through the conserved F or W. A D gene is named only where the DNA matches it firmly. Size is omitted from some rows. Given values are once, few, many or a class for expanded clones.

J,D,V,size,DNA,CDR3
TRBJ2-7,TRBD2,TRBV4-1,NA,TGCGCCAGCAGCCAAGAAGCGACTAGCGGGATGGGGGAGCAGTACTTC,CASSQEATSGMGEQYF
TRBJ1-1,TRBD1,TRBV10-1,few,TGCGCCAGCAGTGCCAACACCGGGACAGGGAGCACTGAAGCTTTCTTT,CASSANTGTGSTEAFF
TRBJ2-7,TRBD2,TRBV10-3,many,TGTGCCATCAGTACGAGCGGGGGCACCTACGAGCAGTACTTC,CAISTSGGTYEQYF
TRBJ2-7,TRBD1,TRBV6-2/TRBV6-3,NA,TGTGCCAGCAGCCCCCGGGGACAGGGGGTTGGCGAGCGGTACGAGCAGTACTTC,CASSPRGQGVGERYEQYF
TRBJ1-1,NA,TRBV29-1,many,TGCAGCGTTACCCGGCGGGGCCGTACGAATGAAGCTTTCTTT,CSVTRRGRTNEAFF
TRBJ1-6,TRBD1,TRBV12-3/TRBV12-4,once,TGTGCCAGCAGCCTCGGACAGGGGGACCTTTTTGGGTCACCCCTCCACTTT,CASSLGQGDLFGSPLHF
TRBJ2-5,TRBD1,TRBV11-2,many,TGTGCCAGCAGCATACAGGGACAGGAGACCCAGTACTTC,CASSIQGQETQYF
TRBJ1-5,NA,TRBV20-1,NA,TGCAGTGCTAGAGTCGAAGGGCCCCAGCATTTT,CSARVEGPQHF
TRBJ1-1,TRBD1,TRBV29-1,few,TGCAGCGCCATAGGGACAGGGGGCTTGGGATACACTGAAGCTTTCTTT,CSAIGTGGLGYTEAFF
TRBJ2-1,NA,TRBV11-2,NA,TGTGCCAGCAGCTTGAGAAAGCAGTTCTTC,CASSLRKQFF
TRBJ2-5,NA,TRBV7-2,NA,TGTGCCAGCAGCTTTTTTCCTGGGGCAGGGGAAGAGACCCAGTACTTC,CASSFFPGAGEETQYF
TRBJ1-2,NA,TRBV7-9,few,TGTGCCAGCAGCTTTGAATATGGCTACACCTTC,CASSFEYGYTF
TRBJ1-5,NA,TRBV3-1,NA,TGTGCCAGCAGCCAAGATATGGGGACGGGTCAGCCCCAGCATTTT,CASSQDMGTGQPQHF
TRBJ2-7,TRBD2,TRBV3-1,NA,TGTGCCAGCAGCAAGGGACTAGCGGGATCCGAGCAGTACTTC,CASSKGLAGSEQYF
TRBJ2-7,NA,TRBV6-1,NA,TGTGCCAGCAGCCTCCGATGGGGGGACGAGCAGTACTTC,CASSLRWGDEQYF
TRBJ2-7,NA,TRBV9,few,TGTGCCAGCAGCGTATCAGGACAGCCCTACGAGCAGTACTTC,CASSVSGQPYEQYF
TRBJ1-2,NA,TRBV2,many,TGTGCCAGCAGTGAAGCGCTTCCGGTTCGCTATGGCTACACCTTC,CASSEALPVRYGYTF
TRBJ1-1,NA,TRBV5-1,many,TGCGCCAGCAGCTTAGAAGAACCGAACACTGAAGCTTTCTTT,CASSLEEPNTEAFF
TRBJ1-1,TRBD1,TRBV28,many,TGTGCCAGCAGAGGACCCGGGACAGGGAATATTGAAGCTTTCTTT,CASRGPGTGNIEAFF
TRBJ1-2,NA,TRBV5-1,many,TGCGCCAGCAGCCTCGGGTTGCTCTATGGCTACACCTTC,CASSLGLLYGYTF
TRBJ1-6,NA,TRBV4-2,NA,TGTGCCACGGGCGCCGGGTACAGGGATTCACCCCTCCACTTT,CATGAGYRDSPLHF
TRBJ1-1,TRBD1,TRBV4-3,NA,TGCGCCAGCAGCCAAGGGTACAGGGGGAACACTGAAGCTTTCTTT,CASSQGYRGNTEAFF
TRBJ2-7,TRBD1,TRBV18,NA,TGTGCCAGCTCCCAAACTCCGGACAGGGGCTACGAGCAGTACTTC,CASSQTPDRGYEQYF
TRBJ1-6,NA,TRBV28,NA,TGTGCCAGCAACTCGAACTCCGGGGGTTCACCCCTCCACTTT,CASNSNSGGSPLHF
TRBJ2-7,NA,TRBV11-2,many,TGTGCCAGCAGCTTAGTCTCAGCAGCAACCTACGAGCAGTACTTC,CASSLVSAATYEQYF
TRBJ2-7,NA,TRBV20-1,NA,TGCAGTGCGGCGAGTGGAAACTACGAGCAGTACTTC,CSAASGNYEQYF
TRBJ1-2,TRBD1,TRBV9,many,TGTGCCAGCAGCGTGGGACAGGGGGGTACTAACTATGGCTACACCTTC,CASSVGQGGTNYGYTF
TRBJ2-5,TRBD2,TRBV10-3,NA,TGTGCCATCAGTGATAAGCGGGAGCAAGAGACCCAGTACTTC,CAISDKREQETQYF
TRBJ1-2,NA,TRBV6-2/TRBV6-3,many,TGTGCCAGCAACCCAGGACAACGAGGAAATGGCTACACCTTC,CASNPGQRGNGYTF
TRBJ2-7,TRBD1,TRBV5-1,few,TGCGCCAGCAGCTTGGGGGACAGGCCCTACGAGCAGTACTTC,CASSLGDRPYEQYF
TRBJ2-7,NA,TRBV6-1,NA,TGTGCCAGCAGCTTTTGGGGGTCCTACGAGCAGTACTTC,CASSFWGSYEQYF
TRBJ1-5,NA,TRBV7-2,few,TGTGCCAGCAGCTTTGGGACAAACAATCAGCCCCAGCATTTT,CASSFGTNNQPQHF
TRBJ1-6,NA,TRBV20-1,many,TGCAGTGCTGGACCTAATAATTCACCCCTCCACTTT,CSAGPNNSPLHF
TRBJ1-5,NA,TRBV28,many,TGTGCCAGCAGTTTCCGGGGGCTAGCGAATCAGCCCCAGCATTTT,CASSFRGLANQPQHF
TRBJ2-3,TRBD2,TRBV28,NA,TGTGCCAGCAGTCGCGGGGGGGTCACAGATACGCAGTATTTT,CASSRGGVTDTQYF
TRBJ1-1,TRBD1,TRBV28,many,TGTGCCAGCAGTTTAAATACAGGGGGAAGTACTGAAGCTTTCTTT,CASSLNTGGSTEAFF
TRBJ1-2,NA,TRBV29-1,NA,TGCAGCGTTGAACAGGATGACTATGGCTACACCTTC,CSVEQDDYGYTF
TRBJ1-2,NA,TRBV29-1,few,TGCAGCGTTGATAGGGGCTGGGATGGCTACACCTTC,CSVDRGWDGYTF
TRBJ1-2,NA,TRBV12-3/TRBV12-4,many,TGTGCCAGCAGTTTAGTCGAGCATAACTACACCTTC,CASSLVEHNYTF
TRBJ1-2,NA,TRBV7-2,many,TGTGCCAGCAGCTTAGATGGCTATGGCTACACCTTC,CASSLDGYGYTF
TRBJ2-7,NA,TRBV28,many,TGTGCCAGCAGTGGGTATTCAGAGTCCTACGAGCAGTACTTC,CASSGYSESYEQYF
TRBJ1-5,NA,TRBV2,many,TGTGCCAGCAGTTATTCAGGGTCGAGCAATCAGCCCCAGCATTTT,CASSYSGSSNQPQHF
TRBJ2-7,NA,TRBV11-2,few,TGCGCCAGCAGCCAAGATGGGTCTAGGGGGTACGAGCAGTACTTC,CASSQDGSRGYEQYF
TRBJ2-4,NA,TRBV3-1,many,TGTGCCAGCAGCCAAGATCTTGTGAACATTCAGTACTTC,CASSQDLVNIQYF
TRBJ2-5,TRBD2,TRBV7-9,many,TGTGCCAGCAGCTTAACGGCGGGAGATCAAGAGACCCAGTACTTC,CASSLTAGDQETQYF
TRBJ1-2,NA,TRBV20-1,NA,TGCAGTGCTGCGACGGGGCGACGGTTGGATGGCCACACCTTC,CSAATGRRLDGHTF
TRBJ2-7,NA,TRBV20-1,few,TGCAGTGCTGTACCGGGACATTACTTCGAGCAGTACTTC,CSAVPGHYFEQYF
TRBJ2-7,NA,TRBV7-6,NA,TGTGCCAGCAGCTTTGGGGTTATTGGCGGTGAGGGGCAGTACTTC,CASSFGVIGGEGQYF
TRBJ2-7,NA,TRBV14,few,TGTGCCAGCAGCCTCGTTAAGGAATACGAGCAGTACTTC,CASSLVKEYEQYF
TRBJ2-7,NA,TRBV7-2,many,TGTGCCAGCAGCTTACGGCGGAGCGGCAACTACGAGCAGTACTTC,CASSLRRSGNYEQYF
TRBJ1-1,NA,TRBV20-1,NA,TGCAGTGCCACCCCACAGGGAGTAGTTTTAAACACTGAAGCTTTCTTT,CSATPQGVVLNTEAFF
TRBJ1-1,NA,TRBV2,many,TGTGCCAGCAGTGTGCGGGGCACTGAAGCTTTCTTT,CASSVRGTEAFF
TRBJ1-5,NA,TRBV20-1,NA,TGCAGTGCTAGTTTTTTGTCACAGGTCCAGCCCCAGCATTTT,CSASFLSQVQPQHF